A selection of T cell receptor beta chains follows, all from one sample in a study of blood T cell repertoires in COVID-19. Data came from immunoSEQ multiplex PCR; TCRdb stores just in-frame clones and leaves some out. The table records around 20,000 clones, roughly 87% of them present only once. The material sequenced was peripheral blood. The receptors originated from a human donor with active COVID-19. The donor label of this sample is uncertain. CDR3s include the opening cysteine and the closing phenylalanine or tryptophan. D genes are given only for firm matches. Clone size, where shown, is once, few, many, or a class for clones that have expanded.

J gene: TRBJ2-2; clone size: NA; D gene: TRBD2; V gene: TRBV29-1; CDR3 DNA: TGCAGCGTTGAGGGACTAGCGAGAGGGGGCACCGGGGAGCTGTTTTTT; CDR3 protein: CSVEGLARGGTGELFF
J gene: TRBJ2-2; clone size: NA; D gene: TRBD1; V gene: TRBV30; CDR3 DNA: TGTGCCTGGAGTAAAGACAGGGGAGGAGACACCGGGGAGCTGTTTTTT; CDR3 protein: CAWSKDRGGDTGELFF
J gene: TRBJ2-7; clone size: NA; D gene: NA; V gene: TRBV25-1; CDR3 DNA: TGTGCCAGCAGTGATAAGCTGTCCTACGAGCAGTACTTC; CDR3 protein: CASSDKLSYEQYF
J gene: TRBJ2-7; clone size: NA; D gene: TRBD2; V gene: TRBV12-5; CDR3 DNA: TGTGCTAGTGGTAAGGGACTAGCGGACTATGGGGAGCAGTACTTC; CDR3 protein: CASGKGLADYGEQYF
J gene: TRBJ1-1; clone size: few; D gene: NA; V gene: TRBV20-1; CDR3 DNA: TGCAGTGCGTATCTGAACACTGAAGCTTTCTTT; CDR3 protein: CSAYLNTEAFF
J gene: TRBJ2-5; clone size: NA; D gene: TRBD2; V gene: TRBV9; CDR3 DNA: TGTGCCAGCAGCGCGAGGACTAGCGCGGGGGAGACCCAGTACTTC; CDR3 protein: CASSARTSAGETQYF
J gene: TRBJ1-1; clone size: NA; D gene: NA; V gene: TRBV28; CDR3 DNA: TGTGCCAGCAGTCCAAACAGAAACACTGAAGCTTTCTTT; CDR3 protein: CASSPNRNTEAFF
J gene: TRBJ2-1; clone size: NA; D gene: TRBD1; V gene: TRBV27; CDR3 DNA: TGTGCCAGCAGTCCTCCACGACAGGGTGAGCAGTTCTTC; CDR3 protein: CASSPPRQGEQFF
J gene: TRBJ1-5; clone size: NA; D gene: TRBD1; V gene: TRBV3-1/TRBV3-2; CDR3 DNA: TGTGCCAGCAGCCGGACAGGCCAGCCCCAGCATTTT; CDR3 protein: CASSRTGQPQHF
J gene: TRBJ1-2; clone size: NA; D gene: NA; V gene: TRBV2; CDR3 DNA: TGTGCCAGCAGTGCGATCGGGGGGCGGATGGAGGGCTACACCTTC; CDR3 protein: CASSAIGGRMEGYTF
J gene: TRBJ2-7; clone size: NA; D gene: TRBD2; V gene: TRBV23-1; CDR3 DNA: TGCGCCAGCGGGACTAGCGTCGTCTCCTACGAGCAGTACTTC; CDR3 protein: CASGTSVVSYEQYF
J gene: TRBJ1-2; clone size: once; D gene: NA; V gene: TRBV4-3; CDR3 DNA: TGCGCCAGCAGCCAAGATGACTCAGGGGACTATGGCTACACCTTC; CDR3 protein: CASSQDDSGDYGYTF
J gene: TRBJ2-7; clone size: few; D gene: TRBD2; V gene: TRBV7-9; CDR3 DNA: TGTGCCAGCAGCCCCCCGGGGGGGCCGGGCGAGCAGTACTTC; CDR3 protein: CASSPPGGPGEQYF
J gene: TRBJ2-2; clone size: NA; D gene: TRBD2; V gene: TRBV11-2; CDR3 DNA: TGTGCCAGCAGCTTAGGCCGGCTGCGGGAGGGCCCCGGGGAGCTGTTTTTT; CDR3 protein: CASSLGRLREGPGELFF
J gene: TRBJ2-6; clone size: NA; D gene: TRBD1; V gene: TRBV2; CDR3 DNA: TGTGCCAGCAGGGGGGACAGCGAAACTTTCTCTGGGGCCAACGTCCTGACTTTC; CDR3 protein: CASRGDSETFSGANVLTF
J gene: TRBJ1-2; clone size: NA; D gene: TRBD1; V gene: TRBV27; CDR3 DNA: TGTGCCAGCAGCTCCATCAGGGGGCGAAGGGGCTACACCTTC; CDR3 protein: CASSSIRGRRGYTF
J gene: TRBJ1-5; clone size: NA; D gene: TRBD1; V gene: TRBV27; CDR3 DNA: TGTGCCAGCAGCAAACAGGGGCGGCGCAATCAGCCCCAGCATTTT; CDR3 protein: CASSKQGRRNQPQHF
J gene: TRBJ2-7; clone size: NA; D gene: TRBD2; V gene: TRBV18; CDR3 DNA: TGTGCCAGCTCACCACCGGGACTAGCGGGCGAGCAGTACTTC; CDR3 protein: CASSPPGLAGEQYF
J gene: TRBJ2-5; clone size: NA; D gene: TRBD2; V gene: TRBV24-1; CDR3 DNA: TGTGCCACCAGTACTGGACTAGCGCCCGAGACCCAGTACTTC; CDR3 protein: CATSTGLAPETQYF
J gene: TRBJ2-7; clone size: once; D gene: NA; V gene: TRBV7-2; CDR3 DNA: TGTGCCAGCAGCTTAGCGCGCGGGGAGCAGTACTTC; CDR3 protein: CASSLARGEQYF
J gene: TRBJ1-1; clone size: NA; D gene: NA; V gene: TRBV7-2; CDR3 DNA: TGTGCGTCGGGTCTTACGGTGCGGAACACTGAAGCTTTCTTT; CDR3 protein: CASGLTVRNTEAFF
J gene: TRBJ2-3; clone size: NA; D gene: TRBD1; V gene: TRBV5-8; CDR3 DNA: TGTGCCAGCAGCTTAGGACAGGCAATTACAGATACGCAGTATTTT; CDR3 protein: CASSLGQAITDTQYF
J gene: TRBJ2-7; clone size: NA; D gene: TRBD1; V gene: TRBV7-6; CDR3 DNA: TGTGCCAGCAGCTCTACGACAGGGGCCTCCTACGAGCAGTACTTC; CDR3 protein: CASSSTTGASYEQYF
J gene: TRBJ2-4; clone size: NA; D gene: NA; V gene: TRBV19; CDR3 DNA: TGTGCCAGTAGTGTCCCGGGACTCCCAAACATTCAGTACTTC; CDR3 protein: CASSVPGLPNIQYF
J gene: TRBJ2-1; clone size: NA; D gene: NA; V gene: TRBV7-8; CDR3 DNA: TGTGCCAGCAGCTTAATACGGGAGCAGTTCTTC; CDR3 protein: CASSLIREQFF
J gene: TRBJ2-7; clone size: NA; D gene: TRBD1; V gene: TRBV2; CDR3 DNA: TGTGCCAGCAGGGCCCAAGTCGGGACAGGGGAGCAGTACTTC; CDR3 protein: CASRAQVGTGEQYF
J gene: TRBJ1-1; clone size: NA; D gene: NA; V gene: TRBV6-2/TRBV6-3; CDR3 DNA: TGTGCCAGCAGTTACTCTAGGGGACTTGAAGCTTTCTTT; CDR3 protein: CASSYSRGLEAFF
J gene: TRBJ2-7; clone size: medium-sized; D gene: TRBD1; V gene: TRBV5-1; CDR3 DNA: TGCGCCAGCAGCTTTCAGGGGGCCCCCTACGAGCAGTACTTC; CDR3 protein: CASSFQGAPYEQYF
J gene: TRBJ2-7; clone size: NA; D gene: TRBD2; V gene: TRBV11-2; CDR3 DNA: TGTGCCAGCAGTACATTGGGGACTAGCGGGACCTACGAGCAGTACTTC; CDR3 protein: CASSTLGTSGTYEQYF
J gene: TRBJ1-2; clone size: once; D gene: TRBD1; V gene: TRBV6-2/TRBV6-3; CDR3 DNA: TGTGCCAGCAGTTACACCCGGACAGGAGCAGGCTACACCTTC; CDR3 protein: CASSYTRTGAGYTF
J gene: TRBJ2-2; clone size: NA; D gene: NA; V gene: TRBV24-1; CDR3 DNA: TGTGCCACTCGGGGCGGGGTCCACACCGGGGAGCTGTTTTTT; CDR3 protein: CATRGGVHTGELFF
J gene: TRBJ2-7; clone size: once; D gene: NA; V gene: TRBV27; CDR3 DNA: TGTGCCAGCAGTCCCCTTGGTCCGAGCGAGCAGTACTTC; CDR3 protein: CASSPLGPSEQYF
J gene: TRBJ2-1; clone size: few; D gene: TRBD1; V gene: TRBV6-1; CDR3 DNA: TGTGCCAGCAGTGAAGCGCCAGGGGGCTCCTACAATGAGCAGTTCTTC; CDR3 protein: CASSEAPGGSYNEQFF
J gene: TRBJ2-1; clone size: NA; D gene: TRBD2; V gene: TRBV27; CDR3 DNA: TGTGCCAGCAGTTCGGGACTAGCGGTTACCTACAATGAGCAGTTCTTC; CDR3 protein: CASSSGLAVTYNEQFF
J gene: TRBJ2-5; clone size: once; D gene: NA; V gene: TRBV2; CDR3 DNA: TGTGCCAGCAGTGATAGGACTATTGGAGAGACCCAGTACTTC; CDR3 protein: CASSDRTIGETQYF
J gene: TRBJ2-1; clone size: once; D gene: TRBD2; V gene: TRBV4-1; CDR3 DNA: TGCGCCAGCAGCGCCAGAGTAGCGGGAGGAGGGGATGAGCAGTTCTTC; CDR3 protein: CASSARVAGGGDEQFF
J gene: TRBJ1-4; clone size: NA; D gene: TRBD1; V gene: TRBV19; CDR3 DNA: TGTGCCAGTAGTTCTCGGACAGGGAATGAAAAACTGTTTTTT; CDR3 protein: CASSSRTGNEKLFF
J gene: TRBJ2-1; clone size: once; D gene: NA; V gene: TRBV19; CDR3 DNA: TGTGCCAGTAGTACTAGAGTTACCAATGAGCAGTTCTTC; CDR3 protein: CASSTRVTNEQFF
J gene: TRBJ2-1; clone size: NA; D gene: TRBD2; V gene: TRBV7-6; CDR3 DNA: TGTGCCAGCAGCCGCCGACTAGCGGGTTACAATGAGCAGTTCTTC; CDR3 protein: CASSRRLAGYNEQFF
J gene: TRBJ2-3; clone size: NA; D gene: NA; V gene: TRBV29-1; CDR3 DNA: TGCAGCGTTGAGGAGGGCAACACAGATACGCAGTATTTT; CDR3 protein: CSVEEGNTDTQYF
J gene: TRBJ1-6; clone size: once; D gene: NA; V gene: TRBV30; CDR3 DNA: TGTGCCTGGAGTGACCTTACAGGGTCGTCCGGGTCACCCCTCCACTTT; CDR3 protein: CAWSDLTGSSGSPLHF
J gene: TRBJ2-2; clone size: NA; D gene: NA; V gene: TRBV7-9; CDR3 DNA: TGTGCCAGCAGCTTAGAAACTGGAACCCCAGGGACCGGGGAGCTGTTTTTT; CDR3 protein: CASSLETGTPGTGELFF
J gene: TRBJ2-3; clone size: NA; D gene: NA; V gene: TRBV28; CDR3 DNA: TGTGCCAGCATGACTCTGCAAATTGCAGATACGCAGTATTTT; CDR3 protein: CASMTLQIADTQYF
J gene: TRBJ2-5; clone size: NA; D gene: NA; V gene: TRBV6-2/TRBV6-3; CDR3 DNA: TGTGCCAGCAGTTCCACAGGGTTAGAGACCCAGTACTTC; CDR3 protein: CASSSTGLETQYF
J gene: TRBJ2-2; clone size: NA; D gene: TRBD2; V gene: TRBV2; CDR3 DNA: TGTGCCAGCAGAGCGGGGCTAAACACCGGGGAGCTGTTTTTT; CDR3 protein: CASRAGLNTGELFF
J gene: TRBJ1-5; clone size: NA; D gene: NA; V gene: TRBV2; CDR3 DNA: TGTGCCAGCGTCGGGAGCCCGTGGAACAATCAGCCCCAGCATTTT; CDR3 protein: CASVGSPWNNQPQHF
J gene: TRBJ2-2; clone size: NA; D gene: TRBD2; V gene: TRBV5-4; CDR3 DNA: TGTGCCAGCAGCACTAGACTAGCGGGAGGGCTTAACACCGGGGAGCTGTTTTTT; CDR3 protein: CASSTRLAGGLNTGELFF
J gene: TRBJ1-1; clone size: NA; D gene: NA; V gene: TRBV19; CDR3 DNA: TGTGCCAGTAGCACCGGGGGGGGCTCGGGCAGTGAAGCTTTCTTT; CDR3 protein: CASSTGGGSGSEAFF
J gene: TRBJ1-2; clone size: NA; D gene: NA; V gene: TRBV13; CDR3 DNA: TGTGCCAGCAATAGGAGAGCTAACTATGGCTACACCTTC; CDR3 protein: CASNRRANYGYTF